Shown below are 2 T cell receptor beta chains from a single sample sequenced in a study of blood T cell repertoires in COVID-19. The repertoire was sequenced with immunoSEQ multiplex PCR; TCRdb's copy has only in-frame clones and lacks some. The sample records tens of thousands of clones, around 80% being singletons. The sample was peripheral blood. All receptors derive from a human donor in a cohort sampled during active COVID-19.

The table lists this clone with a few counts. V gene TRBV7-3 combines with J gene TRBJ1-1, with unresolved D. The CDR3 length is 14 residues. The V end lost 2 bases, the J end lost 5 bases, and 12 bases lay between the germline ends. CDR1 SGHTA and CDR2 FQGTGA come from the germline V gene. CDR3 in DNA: TGTGCCAGCAGCTTATCGCGGTCCTCAACTGAAGCTTTCTTT. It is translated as CASSLSRSSTEAFF.

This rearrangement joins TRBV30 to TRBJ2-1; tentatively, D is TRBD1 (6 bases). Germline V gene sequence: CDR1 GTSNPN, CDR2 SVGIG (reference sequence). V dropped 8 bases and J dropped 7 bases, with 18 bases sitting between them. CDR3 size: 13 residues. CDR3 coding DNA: TGTGCCGGGACACAGGGAGCATTAAATGAGCAGTTCTTC. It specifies CAGTQGALNEQFF.